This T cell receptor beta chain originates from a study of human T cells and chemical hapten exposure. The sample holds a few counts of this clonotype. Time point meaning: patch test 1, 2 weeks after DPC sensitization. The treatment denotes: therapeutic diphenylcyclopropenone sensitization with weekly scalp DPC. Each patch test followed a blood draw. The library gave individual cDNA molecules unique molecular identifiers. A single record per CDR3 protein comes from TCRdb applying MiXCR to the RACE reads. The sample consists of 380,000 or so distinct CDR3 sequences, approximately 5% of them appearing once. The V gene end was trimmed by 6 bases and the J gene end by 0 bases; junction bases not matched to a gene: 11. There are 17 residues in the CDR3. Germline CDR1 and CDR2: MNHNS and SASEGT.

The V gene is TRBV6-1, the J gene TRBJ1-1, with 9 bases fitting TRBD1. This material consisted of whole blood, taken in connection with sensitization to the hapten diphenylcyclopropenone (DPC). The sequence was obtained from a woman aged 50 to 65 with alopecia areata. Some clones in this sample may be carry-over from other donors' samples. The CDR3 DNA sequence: TGTGCCAGCAGACCGGGACAGGGCGAGGGGATGAACACTGAAGCTTTCTTT. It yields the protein CASRPGQGEGMNTEAFF.